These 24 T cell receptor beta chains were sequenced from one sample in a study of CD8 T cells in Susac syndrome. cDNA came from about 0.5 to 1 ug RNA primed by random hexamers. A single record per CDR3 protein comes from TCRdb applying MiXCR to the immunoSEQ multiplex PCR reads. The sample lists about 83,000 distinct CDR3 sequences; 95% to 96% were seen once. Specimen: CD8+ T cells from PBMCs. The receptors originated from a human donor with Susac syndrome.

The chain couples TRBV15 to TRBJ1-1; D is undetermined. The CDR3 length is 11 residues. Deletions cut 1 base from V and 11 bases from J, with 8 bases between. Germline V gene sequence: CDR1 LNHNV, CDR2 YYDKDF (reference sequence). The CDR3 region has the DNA TGTGCCACCAGCAGAGGACGTGAGGCTTTCTTT. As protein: CATSRGREAFF.

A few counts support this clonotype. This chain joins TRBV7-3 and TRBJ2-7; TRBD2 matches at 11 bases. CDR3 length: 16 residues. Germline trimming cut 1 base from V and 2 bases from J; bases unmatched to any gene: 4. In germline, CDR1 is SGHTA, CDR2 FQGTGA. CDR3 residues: CASSLKLAGGAYEQYF. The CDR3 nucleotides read TGTGCCAGCAGCTTAAAATTAGCGGGAGGGGCCTACGAGCAGTACTTC.

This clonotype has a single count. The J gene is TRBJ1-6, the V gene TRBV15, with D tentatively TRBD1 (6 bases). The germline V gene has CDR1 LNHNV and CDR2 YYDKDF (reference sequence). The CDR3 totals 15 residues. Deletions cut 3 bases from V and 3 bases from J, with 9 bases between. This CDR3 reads CATSRDRSYNSPLHF. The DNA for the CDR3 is TGTGCCACCAGCAGGGACAGAAGCTATAATTCACCCCTCCACTTT.

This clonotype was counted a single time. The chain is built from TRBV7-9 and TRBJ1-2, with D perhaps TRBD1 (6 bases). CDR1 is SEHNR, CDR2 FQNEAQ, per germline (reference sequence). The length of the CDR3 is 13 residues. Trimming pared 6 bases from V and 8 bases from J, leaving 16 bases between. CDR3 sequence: CASRGAFRLGYTF. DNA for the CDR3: TGTGCCAGCAGGGGGGCATTCAGGCTGGGCTACACCTTC.

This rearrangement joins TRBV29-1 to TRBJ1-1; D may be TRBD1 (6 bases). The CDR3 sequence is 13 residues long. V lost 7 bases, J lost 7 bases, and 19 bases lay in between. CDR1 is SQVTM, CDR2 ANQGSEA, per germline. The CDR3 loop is CSASVGVGGEAFF. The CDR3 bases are TGCAGCGCCTCCGTGGGGGTAGGGGGTGAAGCTTTCTTT.

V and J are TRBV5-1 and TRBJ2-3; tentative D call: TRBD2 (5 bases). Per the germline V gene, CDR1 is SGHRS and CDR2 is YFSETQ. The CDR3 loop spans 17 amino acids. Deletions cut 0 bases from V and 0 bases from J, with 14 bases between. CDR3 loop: CASSLAGLTTSTDTQYF. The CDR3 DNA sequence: TGCGCCAGCAGCTTGGCCGGTCTGACTACAAGCACAGATACGCAGTATTTT. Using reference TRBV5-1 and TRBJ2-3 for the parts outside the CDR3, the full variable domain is KAGVTQTPRYLIKTRGQQVTLSCSPISGHRSVSWYQQTPGQGLQFLFEYFSETQRNKGNFPGRFSGRQFSNSRSEMNVSTLELGDSALYLCASSLAGLTTSTDTQYFGPGTRLTVL.

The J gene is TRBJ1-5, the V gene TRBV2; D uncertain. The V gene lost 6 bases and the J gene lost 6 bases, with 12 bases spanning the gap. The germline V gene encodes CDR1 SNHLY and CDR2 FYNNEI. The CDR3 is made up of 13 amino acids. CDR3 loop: CASRVTTGQPQHF. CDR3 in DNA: TGTGCCAGCAGAGTCACTACGGGTCAGCCCCAGCATTTT.

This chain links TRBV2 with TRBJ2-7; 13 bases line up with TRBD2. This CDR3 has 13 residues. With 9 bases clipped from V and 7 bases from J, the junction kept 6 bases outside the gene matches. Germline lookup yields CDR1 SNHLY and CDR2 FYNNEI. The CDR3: CASTKTSGREQYV. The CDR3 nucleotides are TGTGCCAGTACTAAGACTAGCGGGAGGGAGCAGTACGTC.

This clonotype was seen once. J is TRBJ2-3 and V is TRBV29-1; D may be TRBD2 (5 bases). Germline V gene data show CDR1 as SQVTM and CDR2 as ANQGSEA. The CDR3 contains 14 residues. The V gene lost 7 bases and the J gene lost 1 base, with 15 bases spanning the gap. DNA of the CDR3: TGCAGCGATACCGGGATGCAAGGCACAGATACGCAGTATTTT. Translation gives CSDTGMQGTDTQYF.

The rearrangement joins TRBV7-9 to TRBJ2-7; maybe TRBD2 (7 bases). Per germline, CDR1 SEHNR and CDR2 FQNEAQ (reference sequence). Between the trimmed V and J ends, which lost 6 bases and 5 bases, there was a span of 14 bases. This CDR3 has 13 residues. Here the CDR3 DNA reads TGTGCCAGCAGTTTCCCGGGGGGCGACGAGCAGTACTTC. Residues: CASSFPGGDEQYF.

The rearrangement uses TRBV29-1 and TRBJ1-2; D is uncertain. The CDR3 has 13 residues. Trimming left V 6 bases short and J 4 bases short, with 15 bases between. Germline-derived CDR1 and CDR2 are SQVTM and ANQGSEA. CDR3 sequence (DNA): TGCAGCGTACACAGAGGGCAGGCCTATGGCTACACCTTC. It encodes CSVHRGQAYGYTF.

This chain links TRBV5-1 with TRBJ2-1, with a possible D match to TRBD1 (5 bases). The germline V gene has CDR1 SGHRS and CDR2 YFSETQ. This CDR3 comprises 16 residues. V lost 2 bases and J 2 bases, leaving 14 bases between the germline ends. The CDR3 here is CASSFLGVVPYNEQFF. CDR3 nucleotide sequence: TGCGCCAGCAGCTTCCTAGGGGTTGTACCCTACAATGAGCAGTTCTTC.

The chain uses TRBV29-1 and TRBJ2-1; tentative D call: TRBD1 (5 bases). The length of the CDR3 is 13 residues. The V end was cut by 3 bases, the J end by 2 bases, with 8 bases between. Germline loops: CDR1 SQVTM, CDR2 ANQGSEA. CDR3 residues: CSVEVGAYNEQFF. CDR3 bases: TGCAGCGTTGAGGTAGGGGCCTACAATGAGCAGTTCTTC.

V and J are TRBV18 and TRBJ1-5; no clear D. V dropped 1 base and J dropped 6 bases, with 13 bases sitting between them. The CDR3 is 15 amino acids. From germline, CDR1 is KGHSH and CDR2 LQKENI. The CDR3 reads CASSPRSWGGQPQHF. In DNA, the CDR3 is TGTGCCAGCTCACCACGGAGTTGGGGAGGTCAGCCCCAGCATTTT.

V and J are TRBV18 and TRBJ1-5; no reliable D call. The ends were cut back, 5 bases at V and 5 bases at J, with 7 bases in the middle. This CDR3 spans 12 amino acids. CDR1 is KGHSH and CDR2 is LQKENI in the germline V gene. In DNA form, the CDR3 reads TGTGCCAGCTCATACGGGGATCAGCCCCAGCATTTT. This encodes CASSYGDQPQHF.

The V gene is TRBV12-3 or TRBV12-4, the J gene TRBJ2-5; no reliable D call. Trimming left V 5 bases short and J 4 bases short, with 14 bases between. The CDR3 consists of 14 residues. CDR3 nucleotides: TGTGCCAGCAGTCCCCTACGGGTCGGAGAGACCCAGTACTTC. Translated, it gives CASSPLRVGETQYF.

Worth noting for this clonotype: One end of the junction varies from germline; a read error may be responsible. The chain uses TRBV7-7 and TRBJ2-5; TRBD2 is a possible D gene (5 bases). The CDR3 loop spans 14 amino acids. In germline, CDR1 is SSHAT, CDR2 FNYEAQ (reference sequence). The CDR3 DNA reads TGTGCTAGCAGCTTATTCGACTACGAAGAGACCCAGTACTTC. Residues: CASSLFDYEETQYF.

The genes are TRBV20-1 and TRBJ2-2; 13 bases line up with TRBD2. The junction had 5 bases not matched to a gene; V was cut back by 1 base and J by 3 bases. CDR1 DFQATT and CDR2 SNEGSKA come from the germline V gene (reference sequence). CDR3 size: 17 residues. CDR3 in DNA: TGCAGTGCTAGAGGACTAGCGGGAGGCCGGGACACCGGGGAGCTGTTTTTT. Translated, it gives CSARGLAGGRDTGELFF.

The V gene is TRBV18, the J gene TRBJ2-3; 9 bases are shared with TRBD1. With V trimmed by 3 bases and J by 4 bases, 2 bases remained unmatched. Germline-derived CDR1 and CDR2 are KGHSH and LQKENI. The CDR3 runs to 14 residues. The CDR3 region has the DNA TGTGCCAGCTCACCGGGACAGGGTCCAGATACGCAGTATTTT. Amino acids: CASSPGQGPDTQYF.

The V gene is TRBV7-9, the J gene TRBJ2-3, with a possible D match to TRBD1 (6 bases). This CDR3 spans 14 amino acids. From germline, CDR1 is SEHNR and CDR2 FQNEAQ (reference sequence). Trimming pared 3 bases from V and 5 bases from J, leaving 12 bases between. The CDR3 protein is CASSLTGIEDTQYF. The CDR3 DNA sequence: TGTGCCAGCAGCTTGACAGGAATTGAAGATACGCAGTATTTT.

The CDR3 DNA reads TGTGCCAGCAGCTCGGCTGGGGCTGACTACGAGCAGTACTTC. Translated: CASSSAGADYEQYF. The chain combines TRBV7-9 with TRBJ2-7; D is perhaps TRBD1 (5 bases). The CDR3 covers 14 residues. Trimming took off 4 bases at V and 3 bases at J, with 13 bases between the two ends. From germline, CDR1 is SEHNR and CDR2 FQNEAQ (reference sequence).

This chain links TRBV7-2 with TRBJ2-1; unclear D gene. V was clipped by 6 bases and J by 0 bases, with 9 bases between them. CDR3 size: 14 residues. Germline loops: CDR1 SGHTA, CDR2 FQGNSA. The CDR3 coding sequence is TGTGCCAGCAGTCTGAGGAGCTCCTACAATGAGCAGTTCTTC. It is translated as CASSLRSSYNEQFF.

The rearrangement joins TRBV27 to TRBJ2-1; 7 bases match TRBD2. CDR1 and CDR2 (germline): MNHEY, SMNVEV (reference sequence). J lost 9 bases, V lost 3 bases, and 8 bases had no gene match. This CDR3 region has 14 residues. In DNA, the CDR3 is TGTGCCAGCAGTTTGACTAGCCGTCTAGCTGAGCAGTTCTTC. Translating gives CASSLTSRLAEQFF.

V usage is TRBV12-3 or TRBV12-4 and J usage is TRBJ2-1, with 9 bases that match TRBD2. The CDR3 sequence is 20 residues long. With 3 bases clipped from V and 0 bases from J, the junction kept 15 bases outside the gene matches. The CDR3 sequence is CASSFYRFGLAGFSYNEQFF. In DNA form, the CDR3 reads TGTGCCAGCAGTTTTTATCGATTTGGTCTAGCGGGGTTCTCCTACAATGAGCAGTTCTTC.